These T cell receptor beta chains were read from a single sample in a study of T cell changes during pregnancy in multiple sclerosis. This table comes from immunoSEQ multiplex PCR, and its TCRdb copy is limited to in-frame clones, with some not included. This table holds 25,000 to 40,000 clones, around 89% found once. This specimen consisted of CD8+ T cells from peripheral blood mononuclear cells, obtained in the third trimester of pregnancy. These receptors were taken from a female donor with multiple sclerosis, enrolled in a pregnancy study. The CDR3 runs from the conserved cysteine through the conserved F or W.

CASTEGAGGYEQYF | TRBJ2-7 | TRBV6-1
CASSYGGGPHTEAFF | TRBJ1-1 | TRBV6-5
CAIKEGQGQTSEAFF | TRBJ1-1 | TRBV28
CASSVGASGSAYEQYF | TRBJ2-7 | TRBV9
CASSRSNRVVNEQFF | TRBJ2-1 | TRBV7-8
CASSPGTATDTQYF | TRBJ2-3 | TRBV27
CASSDSGTPVGYTF | TRBJ1-2 | TRBV28
CASSKFRDRAQETQYF | TRBJ2-5 | TRBV2
CASTIEGAYEQYF | TRBJ2-7 | TRBV28
CASRNRGNTEAFF | TRBJ1-1 | TRBV6-5
CASGLSPSRGYTDTQYF | TRBJ2-3 | TRBV12-5
CASSAFSTGQGTRGYTF | TRBJ1-2 | TRBV9
CASSTAREGVIYGYTF | TRBJ1-2 | TRBV5-6
CASRSELYEQYF | TRBJ2-7 | TRBV2
CASSLGQGNGYTF | TRBJ1-2 | TRBV27
CASSVQDLSYEQYF | TRBJ2-7 | TRBV9
CASSFSPGTGPHEAFF | TRBJ1-1 | TRBV5-1
CASKRTSRYNEQFF | TRBJ2-1 | TRBV2
CASSYDRRNTEAFF | TRBJ1-1 | TRBV6-5
CASSLRRSDEQYF | TRBJ2-7 | TRBV4-1
CASSHSPGQPEGTQYF | TRBJ2-5 | TRBV7-9
CASSPPQGYEQYF | TRBJ2-7 | TRBV7-9
CAASGETQYF | TRBJ2-5 | TRBV28
CASSPRARGGYSPLHF | TRBJ1-6 | TRBV5-6
CSGLTLTDSGGEKLFF | TRBJ1-4 | TRBV29-1
CASSRDSYEQYF | TRBJ2-7 | TRBV6-6
CASSPRGTPIRNYGYTF | TRBJ1-2 | TRBV7-2
CASSDWPGYGYTF | TRBJ1-2 | TRBV25-1
CASKQGGSRGYTF | TRBJ1-2 | TRBV27
CASSQEALTGTGGGYTF | TRBJ1-2 | TRBV4-2
CSVMTSEYYEQYF | TRBJ2-7 | TRBV29-1
CASSPTLREQPQHF | TRBJ1-5 | TRBV4-1
CASSVDPRQAHYGYTF | TRBJ1-2 | TRBV9
CASRVIQGREQYF | TRBJ2-7 | TRBV6-1
CSVRREGSYEQYF | TRBJ2-7 | TRBV29-1
CASSSKAGARHEQYF | TRBJ2-7 | TRBV28
CASSLGVTSEAFF | TRBJ1-1 | TRBV5-1
CASSLSRNYGYTF | TRBJ1-2 | TRBV27
CASKGPGGGETQYF | TRBJ2-5 | TRBV2
CASSVTGTGLTTNEKLFF | TRBJ1-4 | TRBV28
CASSQPWDCPNYGYTF | TRBJ1-2 | TRBV23-1
CASSHSGGGYGYTF | TRBJ1-2 | TRBV27
CASSRSTSGSYEQYF | TRBJ2-7 | TRBV6-5
CASSYTGRDRGYEQYF | TRBJ2-7 | TRBV6-5
CASSFTGTSGVSTDTQYF | TRBJ2-3 | TRBV7-8
CASSSSSGANNEQFF | TRBJ2-1 | TRBV7-3
CASSSGTGGFYEQYF | TRBJ2-7 | TRBV5-8
CAWSRTGGTYEQYF | . | TRBV30
CASSLSMRDPVHF | TRBJ1-5 | TRBV28
CASSFSRSSYEQYF | TRBJ2-7 | TRBV27
CASSLEGLAEGFGDTQYF | TRBJ2-3 | TRBV9
CASSMDRGNFQYF | TRBJ2-4 | TRBV5-4